Sequencing of this T cell receptor (beta chain) was carried out in a study of beta chain features in type 1 diabetes. Study-level points and caveats: The influence of HLA type on TCRB rearrangement stayed undetermined. Across all four CD4+ subsets, people with type 1 diabetes showed modestly shorter TCRB CDR3s.

Germline CDR1 reads SGHVS; CDR2 reads FNYEAQ. CDR3 length: 14 residues. Germline trimming cut 0 bases from V and 5 bases from J; bases unmatched to any gene: 3. This clone was counted a few times. The antigen remains undetermined. Reverse transcription of all isolated RNA meant that expressed TCRB transcripts were sequenced. The data were produced by immunoSEQ multiplex PCR, yet TCRdb's version contains in-frame clones alone and is incomplete. This sample has about 320,000 clones, with 14% found just once. What was sequenced was central memory CD4+ T cells from blood. The clonotype comes from a young man in good health. The V call is TRBV7-6, the J call TRBJ2-7, with 8 nucleotides matching TRBD1. The CDR3 loop reads CASSLAQGVHEQYF. In DNA form, the CDR3 reads TGTGCCAGCAGCTTAGCACAGGGGGTTCACGAGCAGTACTTC.